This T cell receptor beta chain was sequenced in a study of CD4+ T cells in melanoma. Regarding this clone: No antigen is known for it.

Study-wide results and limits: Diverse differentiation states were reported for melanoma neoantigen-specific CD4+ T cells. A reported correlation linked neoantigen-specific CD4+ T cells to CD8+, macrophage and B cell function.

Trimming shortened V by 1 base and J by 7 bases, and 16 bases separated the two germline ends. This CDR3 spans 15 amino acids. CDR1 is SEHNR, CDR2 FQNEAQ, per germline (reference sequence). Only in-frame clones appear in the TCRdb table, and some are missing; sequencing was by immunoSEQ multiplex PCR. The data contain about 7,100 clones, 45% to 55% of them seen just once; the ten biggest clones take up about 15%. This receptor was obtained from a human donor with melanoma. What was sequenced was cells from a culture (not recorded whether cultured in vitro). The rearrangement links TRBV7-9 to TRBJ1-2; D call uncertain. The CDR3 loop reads CASSLGGGGQGGYTF. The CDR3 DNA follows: TGTGCCAGCAGCTTAGGCGGAGGAGGGCAAGGTGGCTACACCTTC. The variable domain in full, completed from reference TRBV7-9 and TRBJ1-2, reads DTGVSQNPRHKITKRGQNVTFRCDPISEHNRLYWYRQTLGQGPEFLTYFQNEAQLEKSRLLSDRFSAERPKGSFSTLEIQRTEQGDSAMYLCASSLGGGGQGGYTFGSGTRLTVV.